This T cell receptor (beta chain) appears in the sequencing data of a study of control samples from healthy donors and cancer patients. The germline gives CDR1 SGHTA, CDR2 FQGNSA. The V gene lost 5 bases and the J gene lost 0 bases, with 20 bases spanning the gap. There are 18 residues in the CDR3. Assay: immunoSEQ multiplex PCR; the TCRdb copy retains only in-frame clones and omits some. The data hold about 120,000 clones, with about 88% observed a single time. This rearrangement joins TRBV7-2 to TRBJ2-1; possible D gene TRBD1, 6 bases. The sample taken for sequencing was blood. This TCR came from a young man in good health. Here the CDR3 DNA reads TGTGCCAGCAGCACCCGATGGACAGCCCTGAGCTCCTACAATGAGCAGTTCTTC. This gives the protein CASSTRWTALSSYNEQFF. Complete variable domain (other parts from reference TRBV7-2 and TRBJ2-1): GAGVSQSPSNKVTEKGKDVELRCDPISGHTALYWYRQSLGQGLEFLIYFQGNSAPDKSGLPSDRFSAERTGGSVSTLTIQRTQQEDSAVYLCASSTRWTALSSYNEQFFGPGTRLTVL.